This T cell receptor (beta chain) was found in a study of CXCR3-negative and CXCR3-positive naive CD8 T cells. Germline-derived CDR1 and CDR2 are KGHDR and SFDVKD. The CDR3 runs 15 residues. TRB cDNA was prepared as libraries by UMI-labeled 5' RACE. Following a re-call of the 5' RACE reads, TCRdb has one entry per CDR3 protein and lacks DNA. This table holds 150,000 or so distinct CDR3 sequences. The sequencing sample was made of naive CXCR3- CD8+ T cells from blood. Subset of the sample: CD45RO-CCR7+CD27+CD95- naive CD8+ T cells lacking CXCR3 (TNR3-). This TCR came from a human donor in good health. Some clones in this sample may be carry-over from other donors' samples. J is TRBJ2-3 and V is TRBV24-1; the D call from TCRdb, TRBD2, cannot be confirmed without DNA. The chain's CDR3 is CATSGGDLLEDTQYF.